Here is one TCR beta chain with its context. Antigen unknown. The entry originates in a study of cytomegalovirus exposure and HLA in healthy donors. This CDR3 contains 17 residues. Unmatched junction bases numbered 9, after V lost 1 base and J lost 2 bases. CDR1 is KGHSH and CDR2 is LQKENI in the germline V gene. Points from the study as a whole: An analysis done earlier found most TCR beta V segments productive about 90% or about 30% of the time.

Vbeta (60) and Jbeta (13) primers were used in the PCR. In the authors' methods: A later analysis counted approximately 80 million unique TCR beta chains, 9.5 million to 12 million shared. Using immunoSEQ multiplex PCR, the repertoire was profiled, and TCRdb retains in-frame clones only, with some absent. V, J and clone size were drawn from that table, and D and trimming were deduced from the DNA. The sample lists some 110,000 clones, more than 70% occurring once. The specimen was PBMCs. The chain has TRBV18 and TRBJ2-7, with 9 bases lining up with TRBD1. The receptor was isolated from a man aged 40-49 years in good health and CMV-seronegative. Here the CDR3 reads CASSPLGPGQGPYEQYF. The CDR3 bases are TGTGCCAGCTCACCACTCGGCCCGGGACAGGGCCCCTACGAGCAGTACTTC.